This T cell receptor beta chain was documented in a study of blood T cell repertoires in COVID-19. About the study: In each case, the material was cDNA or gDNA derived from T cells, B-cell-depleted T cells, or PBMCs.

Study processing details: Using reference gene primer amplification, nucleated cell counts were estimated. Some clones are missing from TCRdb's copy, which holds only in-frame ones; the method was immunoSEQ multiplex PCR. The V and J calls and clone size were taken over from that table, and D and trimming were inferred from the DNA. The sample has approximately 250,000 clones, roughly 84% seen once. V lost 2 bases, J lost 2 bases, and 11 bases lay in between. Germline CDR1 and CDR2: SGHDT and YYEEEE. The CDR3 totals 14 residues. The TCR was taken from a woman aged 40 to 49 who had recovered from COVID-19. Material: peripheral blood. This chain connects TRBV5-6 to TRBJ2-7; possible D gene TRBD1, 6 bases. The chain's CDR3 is CASSLLDSPYEQYF. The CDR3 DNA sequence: TGTGCCAGCAGCTTATTGGACAGTCCCTACGAGCAGTACTTC.